These 20 T cell receptor beta chains share one sample of origin, sequenced in a study of precursors of human CD4 cytotoxic T cells listed by TCRdb under 2018. Sequenced using an Illumina MiSeq. TCRdb's own reprocessing of the public reads used fastp at Q25 and MiXCR and kept productive beta chains. CDR3 protein sequences are deduplicated, and each keeps its most common genes and DNA. In this sample the table shows around 850 distinct CDR3 sequences, around 19% of which occur a single time. The top ten clones comprise 10% of the sample. To test for a precursor-effector relationship among CD4 cytotoxic T cells, four sorted CD4+ memory subsets (TCM, TEM, IL-7Rhigh TEMRA, IL-7R- TEMRA) underwent bulk UMI-based TCR sequencing. Sequenced: memory CD4+ T cells from blood (PBMCs). The receptors here all came from a human donor in good health.

This clonotype was seen a handful of times. The chain links TRBV5-1 to TRBJ2-2, with D maybe TRBD2 (5 bases). Germline V gives CDR1 SGHRS, CDR2 YFSETQ. Trimming removed 0 bases from V and 4 bases from J, with 10 bases in between. The CDR3 has 15 amino acids. The CDR3 DNA follows: TGCGCCAGCAGCTTGGGAGGGCAGACCACCGGGGAGCTGTTTTTT. Translated: CASSLGGQTTGELFF.

The J gene is TRBJ1-5, the V gene TRBV12-3 or TRBV12-4; D is unresolved. This CDR3 has 12 amino acids. Trimming removed 2 bases from V and 6 bases from J, with 5 bases in between. This CDR3 is CASSLKGQPQHF. The DNA for the CDR3 is TGTGCCAGCAGTTTAAAAGGTCAGCCCCAGCATTTT.

The chain combines TRBV7-9 with TRBJ2-5; 7 nucleotides match TRBD1. V lost 6 bases and J lost 5; bases outside the gene matches: 9. The CDR3 spans 14 residues. Germline V gene sequence: CDR1 SEHNR, CDR2 FQNEAQ (reference sequence). CDR3 sequence: CASSYYRGAETQYF. In DNA, the CDR3 is TGTGCCAGCAGTTACTACAGGGGCGCGGAGACCCAGTACTTC.

This clonotype is large in the sample. The chain links TRBV7-3 to TRBJ1-5; 9 positions match TRBD1. The CDR3 spans 15 residues. V trimming: 0 bases; J trimming: 4 bases; junction bases outside the gene matches: 1. Germline V lookup: CDR1 SGHTA, CDR2 FQGTGA. Here the CDR3 DNA reads TGTGCCAGCAGCTTAACGGGACAGGGTAATCAGCCCCAGCATTTT. Its translation: CASSLTGQGNQPQHF.

This clonotype was counted a few times. J is TRBJ1-5 and V is TRBV5-1; D is unclear. The germline V gene has CDR1 SGHRS and CDR2 YFSETQ. The CDR3 spans 13 residues. V was cut by 4 bases and J by 2 bases, with 7 bases left in between. DNA for the CDR3: TGCGCCAGCAGCCCGTGGGGCAATCAGCCCCAGCATTTT. Encoded protein: CASSPWGNQPQHF.

This clonotype is labeled as large (0.1 to 1%). The J gene is TRBJ2-3, the V gene TRBV24-1, with 9 bases identical to TRBD1. This CDR3 spans 15 amino acids. CDR1 and CDR2 from the germline V gene are KGHDR and SFDVKD. The V segment lost 4 bases and the J segment 6 bases; nucleotides outside the gene matches: 7. The CDR3 sequence is CATSDQDRGKDTQYF. In DNA form, the CDR3 reads TGTGCCACCAGTGACCAGGACAGGGGAAAGGATACGCAGTATTTT.

This clonotype appeared a few times. As DNA, the CDR3 is TGTGCCAGCAGCTCGGGACTGTACTACAATGAGCAGTTCTTC. It is translated as CASSSGLYYNEQFF. The V and J genes are TRBV7-2 and TRBJ2-1; possible D gene TRBD2, 6 bases. Between the trimmed V and J ends, which lost 4 bases and 3 bases, there was a span of 10 bases. The CDR3 totals 14 residues. Germline-derived CDR1 and CDR2 are SGHTA and FQGNSA.

The CDR3 DNA is TGTGCCAGCAGCGCCCGGACTACTTCCTTAAATGAGCAGTTCTTC. Protein product: CASSARTTSLNEQFF. The rearrangement links TRBV6-1 to TRBJ2-1, with a possible D match to TRBD2 (6 bases). Trimming left V 6 bases short and J 7 bases short, with 19 bases between. In germline, CDR1 is MNHNS, CDR2 SASEGT. This CDR3 contains 15 residues.

This clonotype was detected only a few times. The genes are TRBV19 and TRBJ1-2; a possible D gene is TRBD1 (6 bases). Germline V gene data show CDR1 as LNHDA and CDR2 as SQIVND (reference sequence). V was shortened by 5 bases and J by 4 bases, with 14 bases between the two germline ends. There are 14 residues in the CDR3. The CDR3 here is CASSASGQSYGYTF. The CDR3 DNA reads as TGTGCCAGTAGTGCCTCGGGACAAAGCTATGGCTACACCTTC. Filled out from reference TRBV19 and TRBJ1-2, the complete variable domain reads DGGITQSPKYLFRKEGQNVTLSCEQNLNHDAMYWYRQDPGQGLRLIYYSQIVNDFQKGDIAEGYSVSREKKESFPLTVTSAQKNPTAFYLCASSASGQSYGYTFGSGTRLTVV.

The rearrangement links TRBV27 to TRBJ2-7; 13 bases fit TRBD2. The CDR3 loop spans 15 amino acids. V gave up 5 bases and J gave up 4 bases; unmatched junction bases: 5. Germline V gives CDR1 MNHEY, CDR2 SMNVEV (reference sequence). The chain's CDR3 is CASSTPGLAGYEQYF. CDR3 sequence (DNA): TGTGCCAGCAGTACCCCGGGACTAGCGGGGTACGAGCAGTACTTC.

The chain couples TRBV5-1 to TRBJ2-7; D is undetermined. Germline CDR1 reads SGHRS; CDR2 reads YFSETQ. This CDR3 spans 14 amino acids. V lost 0 bases to trimming and J lost 1 base, with 8 bases between them. DNA for the CDR3: TGCGCCAGCAGCTTGGAAGGGCAATCCTACGAGCAGTACTTC. As protein: CASSLEGQSYEQYF.

The chain joins TRBV20-1 to TRBJ1-5; D not resolved. The CDR3 loop spans 17 amino acids. Germline V lookup: CDR1 DFQATT, CDR2 SNEGSKA (reference sequence). V was cut by 0 bases and J by 1 base, with 16 bases left in between. The DNA of the CDR3 is TGCAGTGCTAGAGATCGGGGAAGTTCTTCAAGCAATCAGCCCCAGCATTTT. Translation gives CSARDRGSSSSNQPQHF.

This clonotype was seen only a few times. The chain recombines TRBV7-2 with TRBJ2-5; D gene uncertain. CDR1 SGHTA and CDR2 FQGNSA come from the germline V gene. The CDR3 length is 11 residues. Trimming removed 2 bases from V and 5 bases from J, with 3 bases in between. CDR3 sequence (DNA): TGTGCCAGCAGCTTATATGAGACCCAGTACTTC. It codes for CASSLYETQYF.

This clonotype was counted a few times. The rearrangement uses TRBV5-1 and TRBJ2-1; 8 nucleotides align to TRBD1. This CDR3 has 14 residues. CDR1 is SGHRS, CDR2 YFSETQ, per germline. Trimming took 5 bases from V and 5 from J; bases not matched to a gene: 6. The CDR3 spells CASSYDRGHNEQFF. In DNA form, the CDR3 reads TGCGCCAGCAGTTATGACAGGGGTCACAATGAGCAGTTCTTC.

The CDR3 DNA reads as TGCGCCAGCAGCTTAACTACTAGCGGGAAAAGGGAGACCCAGTACTTC. Amino acid sequence: CASSLTTSGKRETQYF. This chain joins TRBV5-1 and TRBJ2-5, with 10 bases that match TRBD2. This CDR3 comprises 16 residues. The junction had 9 bases not matched to a gene; V was cut back by 2 bases and J by 5 bases. Germline loops: CDR1 SGHRS, CDR2 YFSETQ.

On this clonotype itself: One junction end does not reproduce the germline sequence, and a read error may be involved. This chain uses TRBV29-1 with TRBJ2-5; 7 bases fit TRBD1. This CDR3 spans 13 amino acids. CDR1 SQVTM and CDR2 ANQGSEA come from the germline V gene. The CDR3 reads CSVERTGQGTQYF. CDR3 nucleotides: TGCAGCGTTGAGAGGACAGGCCAAGGGACCCAGTACTTC.

In its sample, this clonotype is large (0.1 to 1%). V and J are TRBV19 and TRBJ1-4; D may be TRBD1 (6 bases). Germline V lookup: CDR1 LNHDA, CDR2 SQIVND (reference sequence). The germline V and J ends were trimmed by 6 bases and 4 bases, with 12 bases remaining between them. This CDR3 has 14 amino acids. The CDR3 DNA reads as TGTGCCAGTAGCCCCCAGGGGCGTAATGAAAAACTGTTTTTT. The encoded protein is CASSPQGRNEKLFF.

This clonotype has a handful of counts. The chain is built from TRBV12-3 or TRBV12-4 and TRBJ2-1; D unresolved. V gave up 5 bases and J gave up 3 bases, with 14 bases separating them. The CDR3 loop spans 15 amino acids. CDR3 coding DNA: TGTGCCAGCAGTGGGTGGACCGTTCGCTACAATGAGCAGTTCTTC. Translation: CASSGWTVRYNEQFF.

The V gene is TRBV7-3, the J gene TRBJ2-2; D gene ambiguous. CDR1 SGHTA and CDR2 FQGTGA come from the germline V gene. The length of the CDR3 is 12 residues. Trimming stripped 5 bases from V and 2 bases from J, with 3 bases between. The CDR3 sequence: CASSPNTGELFF. For the CDR3, the DNA is TGTGCCAGCAGCCCTAACACCGGGGAGCTGTTTTTT.

This clonotype was counted only a few times. V usage is TRBV11-2 and J usage is TRBJ2-1; D remains unclear. The ends were cut back, 2 bases at V and 8 bases at J, with 19 bases in the middle. Germline V gene sequence: CDR1 SGHAT, CDR2 FQNNGV. The CDR3 extends over 16 amino acids. The CDR3 DNA sequence: TGTGCCAGCAGCTTAAGAGCCTCGTGGGGTTACGATGAGCAGTTCTTC. It codes for CASSLRASWGYDEQFF.